This T cell receptor beta chain was captured in a study of graft-versus-host responses after intestinal transplantation. About the research overall: Every one of the recipients received anti-thymocyte globulin induction and afterwards took tacrolimus and steroids for roughly three years. Whole-study findings and limits: Peak GvH clone levels in circulation were associated with early post-transplant HvG declines. Patients with graft-donor T cell macrochimerism had high graft-versus-host to host-versus-graft clonal ratios in allografts.

With respect to this clone: What it binds is unknown.

Sequenced by immunoSEQ multiplex PCR; TCRdb stores in-frame clones only, minus some. The sample lists about 110,000 clones; over 80% were seen once. Germline V lookup: CDR1 SGHTA, CDR2 FQGTGA. Trimming at V came to 4 bases and at J to 2 bases, leaving 5 bases not matched to a gene. This CDR3 has 15 amino acids. The rearrangement uses TRBV7-3 and TRBJ2-1, with TRBD1 matching over 7 bases. This sample comprised unstimulated CD4+ T cells sorted from spleen or lymph node cells, obtained before transplant. The receptor was derived from a human donor who was the organ donor for an intestinal transplant. The chain's CDR3 is CASSSTGQTYNEQFF. The CDR3, as DNA: TGTGCCAGCAGCTCGACGGGACAGACCTACAATGAGCAGTTCTTC.